Each of the 21 T cell receptor beta chains below was sequenced from the same sample in a study of OX40 agonist ivuxolimab in advanced cancers. Clones were read by immunoSEQ multiplex PCR, and TCRdb kept only the in-frame ones, dropping some. This sample carries 35,000 or so clones, approximately 80% of them seen once, and the ten largest clones take 15% to 20%. The source was CD4+ or CD8+ T cells sorted from blood, collected in a trial of the OX40 agonist ivuxolimab. Receptors were obtained from an adult with an advanced solid tumor such as melanoma, head and neck, liver or kidney cancer.

The gene calls are TRBV27 and TRBJ2-1; no firm D call. This CDR3 region has 14 residues. V lost 3 bases, J lost 3 bases, and 9 bases lay in between. Looked up from germline, CDR1 is MNHEY and CDR2 is SMNVEV (reference sequence). CDR3 amino acids: CASSFNALYNEQFF. The CDR3 region has the DNA TGTGCCAGCAGTTTTAACGCGCTCTACAATGAGCAGTTCTTC.

V is TRBV4-2 and J is TRBJ2-3; D is undetermined. CDR1 and CDR2 from the germline V gene are LGHNA and YNFKEQ. The CDR3 is 11 amino acids. V was cut by 2 bases and J by 6 bases, with 3 bases left in between. The chain's CDR3 is CASSQTDTQYF. CDR3 nucleotides: TGTGCCAGCAGCCAAACGGATACGCAGTATTTT.

The V and J genes are TRBV19 and TRBJ2-3; 8 positions match TRBD2. Losses at the gene ends were 5 bases for V and 4 bases for J; bases not matched to a gene: 8. The CDR3 is 15 amino acids. Germline assignment: CDR1 LNHDA and CDR2 SQIVND (reference sequence). CDR3 DNA: TGTGCCAGTAGTTTGGGGACTAGAGGCTCAGATACGCAGTATTTT. This encodes CASSLGTRGSDTQYF.

V usage is TRBV9 and J usage is TRBJ2-7, with a possible D match to TRBD2 (5 bases). The CDR3 extends over 14 amino acids. Germline V gene data show CDR1 as SGDLS and CDR2 as YYNGEE. V gave up 3 bases and J gave up 4 bases, with 14 bases separating them. The CDR3 here is CASSASGVGYEQYF. CDR3 nucleotides: TGTGCCAGCAGCGCCAGCGGCGTTGGGTACGAGCAGTACTTC.

The chain employs TRBV7-9 and TRBJ2-7, with D possibly TRBD1 on 6 matching bases. The V end lost 6 bases, the J end lost 0 bases, and 9 bases lay between the germline ends. The CDR3 sequence is 13 residues long. The V gene's germline CDR1 is SEHNR and CDR2 FQNEAQ (reference sequence). The CDR3 sequence is CASRDRSSYEQYF. Here the CDR3 DNA reads TGTGCCAGCAGGGACAGAAGCTCCTACGAGCAGTACTTC.

The CDR3 DNA reads TGTGCCAGCAGCTTGGGGGGTGGCAGCAATCAGCCCCAGCATTTT. Encoded protein: CASSLGGGSNQPQHF. The chain employs TRBV5-5 and TRBJ1-5; unclear D gene. Per the germline V gene, CDR1 is SGHKS and CDR2 is YYEKEE (reference sequence). The ends were cut back, 0 bases at V and 1 base at J, with 8 bases in the middle. The CDR3 runs 15 residues.

The J gene is TRBJ2-7, the V gene TRBV19; D remains ambiguous. The CDR3 consists of 12 residues. V was clipped by 6 bases and J by 3 bases, with 9 bases between them. Germline assignment: CDR1 LNHDA and CDR2 SQIVND (reference sequence). The DNA of the CDR3 is TGTGCCAGTAGGGGATCCGACTACGAGCAGTACTTC. Its protein is CASRGSDYEQYF. The full variable domain, completed using reference TRBV19 and TRBJ2-7, is DGGITQSPKYLFRKEGQNVTLSCEQNLNHDAMYWYRQDPGQGLRLIYYSQIVNDFQKGDIAEGYSVSREKKESFPLTVTSAQKNPTAFYLCASRGSDYEQYFGPGTRLTVT.

The V gene is TRBV7-2, the J gene TRBJ2-7; 7 nucleotides match TRBD1. V shed 7 bases, J shed 2 bases, and the junction held 8 bases outside the gene matches. CDR1 is SGHTA, CDR2 FQGNSA, per germline. The CDR3 spans 14 residues. The CDR3: CASTLRGTAYEQYF. CDR3 nucleotides: TGTGCCAGCACCCTTAGAGGGACAGCCTACGAGCAGTACTTC. The full variable domain, with the rest looked up from reference TRBV7-2 and TRBJ2-7, is GAGVSQSPSNKVTEKGKDVELRCDPISGHTALYWYRQSLGQGLEFLIYFQGNSAPDKSGLPSDRFSAERTGGSVSTLTIQRTQQEDSAVYLCASTLRGTAYEQYFGPGTRLTVT.

This clone was seen once. The chain employs TRBV19 and TRBJ1-1; no clear D. Germline V gene sequence: CDR1 LNHDA, CDR2 SQIVND (reference sequence). V lost 5 bases, J lost 3 bases, and 10 bases lay in between. The length of the CDR3 is 13 residues. CDR3: CASSGRVDTEAFF. CDR3 DNA: TGTGCCAGTAGTGGTCGGGTAGACACTGAAGCTTTCTTT.

The V and J genes are TRBV27 and TRBJ1-2, with D possibly matching TRBD1 (5 bases). Per germline, CDR1 MNHEY and CDR2 SMNVEV (reference sequence). With 2 bases removed from V and 6 bases from J, the gap between germline ends came to 16 bases. The CDR3 length is 15 residues. The CDR3 bases are TGTGCCAGCAGTTTAGGCAGGGAGTTGAAAGATGGCTACACCTTC. It specifies CASSLGRELKDGYTF.

The rearrangement uses TRBV7-2 and TRBJ2-7; the match to TRBD2 covers 12 bases. CDR1 and CDR2 (germline): SGHTA, FQGNSA. Losses at the gene ends were 6 bases for V and 4 bases for J; bases not matched to a gene: 16. The CDR3 is 18 amino acids. CDR3 amino acids: CASSHTGVLAGGGYEQYF. CDR3 DNA: TGTGCCAGCAGTCACACAGGCGTCCTAGCGGGAGGGGGATACGAGCAGTACTTC.

The chain recombines TRBV19 with TRBJ2-5, with 14 bases that match TRBD2. The germline V gene encodes CDR1 LNHDA and CDR2 SQIVND (reference sequence). There are 15 residues in the CDR3. Trimming cost V 4 bases and J 4 bases; bases outside gene matches: 2. CDR3 DNA sequence: TGTGCCAGTAGTACCGGGACTAGCGGGAGAGAGACCCAGTACTTC. The encoded protein is CASSTGTSGRETQYF. Full variable domain (outside the CDR3, taken from reference TRBV19 and TRBJ2-5): DGGITQSPKYLFRKEGQNVTLSCEQNLNHDAMYWYRQDPGQGLRLIYYSQIVNDFQKGDIAEGYSVSREKKESFPLTVTSAQKNPTAFYLCASSTGTSGRETQYFGPGTRLLVL.

V and J are TRBV29-1 and TRBJ2-5; D is possibly TRBD1 (6 bases). Germline CDR1 reads SQVTM; CDR2 reads ANQGSEA. The V end was cut by 7 bases, the J end by 5 bases, with 11 bases between. This CDR3 is 11 amino acids long. The CDR3 spells CSATGLETQYF. The DNA of the CDR3 is TGCAGCGCTACAGGGTTGGAGACCCAGTACTTC.

The J gene is TRBJ2-3, the V gene TRBV5-8, with a tentative D call TRBD1 (6 bases). From germline, CDR1 is SGHTS and CDR2 YDEGEE. V gave up 2 bases and J gave up 3 bases, with 16 bases separating them. CDR3 length: 16 amino acids. For the CDR3, the DNA is TGTGCCAGCAGCTTCCCCAGACAGGCCATGACAGATACGCAGTATTTT. It is translated as CASSFPRQAMTDTQYF. Full variable domain (remainder filled in from reference TRBV5-8 and TRBJ2-3): EAGVTQSPTHLIKTRGQQATLRCSPISGHTSVYWYQQALGLGLQFLLWYDEGEERNRGNFPPRFSGRQFPNYSSELNVNALELEDSALYLCASSFPRQAMTDTQYFGPGTRLTVL.

The chain recombines TRBV15 with TRBJ2-7; D might be TRBD1 (5 bases). V lost 4 bases to trimming and J lost 1 base, with 8 bases between them. Germline V gene lookup returns CDR1 LNHNV and CDR2 YYDKDF (reference sequence). The length of the CDR3 is 13 residues. The CDR3 is CATSKGDSYEQYF. The CDR3 coding sequence is TGTGCCACCAGCAAAGGGGATTCCTACGAGCAGTACTTC.

The chain combines TRBV5-6 with TRBJ1-1; D possibly corresponds to TRBD1 (6 bases). The CDR3 has 14 residues. V was shortened by 4 bases and J by 0 bases, with 10 bases between the two germline ends. CDR1 and CDR2 (germline): SGHDT, YYEEEE. CDR3 nucleotides: TGTGCCAGCAGCAGAGGACAGTTGAACACTGAAGCTTTCTTT. This codes for CASSRGQLNTEAFF.

V is TRBV4-1 and J is TRBJ2-7; D call uncertain. CDR3 length equals 13 residues. Germline loops: CDR1 MGHRA, CDR2 YSYEKL. The V and J ends lost 6 bases and 0 bases respectively, with 9 bases between them. Here the CDR3 reads CASSKPGSYEQYF. CDR3 nucleotide sequence: TGCGCCAGCAGTAAACCTGGCTCCTACGAGCAGTACTTC.

DNA for the CDR3: TGTGCCAGCAGTGATACCAACTGGGGGACGGATAATGAAAAACTGTTTTTT. Translated, it gives CASSDTNWGTDNEKLFF. This chain joins TRBV2 and TRBJ1-4, with a weak D call TRBD1 (5 bases). The CDR3 spans 17 residues. Deletions cut 3 bases from V and 4 bases from J, with 18 bases between. Germline CDR1 reads SNHLY; CDR2 reads FYNNEI.

The chain uses TRBV2 and TRBJ2-5; D remains unclear. V was trimmed by 6 bases and J by 5 bases, leaving 10 bases between them. CDR1 SNHLY and CDR2 FYNNEI come from the germline V gene. The CDR3 is made up of 12 amino acids. CDR3 nucleotide sequence: TGTGCCAGCAGGGCCATGCGGGAGACCCAGTACTTC. As protein: CASRAMRETQYF.

The chain combines TRBV5-3 with TRBJ2-2; 11 bases fit TRBD2. TRBV5-3 is an open reading frame, and its role is uncertain. V was pared by 4 bases and J by 5 bases, with 16 bases of the junction left unmatched. The CDR3 is 19 residues long. Here the CDR3 DNA reads TGTGCCAGAAGCCCGTCACTAGCGGGAGACCCATCGGGGACCGGGGAGCTGTTTTTT. As protein: CARSPSLAGDPSGTGELFF.

This clone was detected once. The rearrangement links TRBV7-9 to TRBJ2-7, with 8 bases aligning to TRBD2. V lost 5 bases to trimming and J lost 4 bases; unmatched junction nucleotides: 4. This CDR3 comprises 13 residues. Germline values: CDR1 SEHNR, CDR2 FQNEAQ (reference sequence). The CDR3 loop reads CASSPGGPYEQYF. The CDR3 nucleotides are TGTGCCAGCAGCCCGGGGGGGCCATACGAGCAGTACTTC.